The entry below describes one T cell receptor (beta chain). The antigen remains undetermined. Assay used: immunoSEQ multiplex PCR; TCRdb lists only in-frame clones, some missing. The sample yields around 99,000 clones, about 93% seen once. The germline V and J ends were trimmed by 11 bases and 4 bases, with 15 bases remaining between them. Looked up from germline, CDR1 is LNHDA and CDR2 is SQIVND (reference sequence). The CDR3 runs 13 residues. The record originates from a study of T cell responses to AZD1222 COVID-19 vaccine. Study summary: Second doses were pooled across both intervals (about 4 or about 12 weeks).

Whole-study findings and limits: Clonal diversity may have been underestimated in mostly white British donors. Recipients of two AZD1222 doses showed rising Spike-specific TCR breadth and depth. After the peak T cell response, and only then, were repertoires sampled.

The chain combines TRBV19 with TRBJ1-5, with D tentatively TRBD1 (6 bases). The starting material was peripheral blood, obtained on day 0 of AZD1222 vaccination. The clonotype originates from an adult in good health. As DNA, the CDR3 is TGTGCCTGCGCCCCAGGGACAAATCAGCCCCAGCATTTT. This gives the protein CACAPGTNQPQHF. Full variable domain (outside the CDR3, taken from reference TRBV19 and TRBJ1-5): DGGITQSPKYLFRKEGQNVTLSCEQNLNHDAMYWYRQDPGQGLRLIYYSQIVNDFQKGDIAEGYSVSREKKESFPLTVTSAQKNPTAFYLCACAPGTNQPQHFGDGTRLSIL.